This T cell receptor beta chain derives from a study of blood T cell repertoires in COVID-19. For the study at large: Sources were T cells, B-cell-depleted T cells, or PBMCs; the material itself was cDNA or gDNA.

From germline, CDR1 is LNHDA and CDR2 SQIVND (reference sequence). V was clipped by 6 bases and J by 4 bases, with 15 bases between them. The CDR3 is 14 amino acids. Assay used: immunoSEQ multiplex PCR; TCRdb lists only in-frame clones, some missing. The table records about 140,000 clones, approximately 84% of them present only once. The chain has TRBV19 and TRBJ1-1, with unresolved D. The TCR originated in a man aged 35 to 55 with acute COVID-19. The sample taken for sequencing was PBMCs or T cells enriched from blood (not recorded which). This CDR3 is CASRLGRESTEAFF. The CDR3 DNA reads TGTGCCAGTAGGCTCGGGAGGGAATCCACTGAAGCTTTCTTT.